The 10 T cell receptor beta chains given below trace back to one sample, sequenced in a study of blood T cell repertoires in COVID-19. Clones were sequenced by immunoSEQ multiplex PCR, and TCRdb holds only the in-frame ones, with some missing. The sample holds approximately 360,000 clones, more than 70% seen once. Material for sequencing was peripheral blood. The receptors derive from a man aged 35 to 55 with acute or convalescent COVID-19.

This chain connects TRBV7-9 to TRBJ1-4; 10 bases match TRBD1. The length of the CDR3 is 14 residues. CDR1 SEHNR and CDR2 FQNEAQ come from the germline V gene (reference sequence). V shed 5 bases and J 7 bases; nucleotides not matched to a gene: 4. The DNA of the CDR3 is TGTGCCAGCAGCCCGACAGGGGGCAGTGAAAAACTGTTTTTT. Translating gives CASSPTGGSEKLFF.

In its sample, this clone was seen a few times. V and J are TRBV4-2 and TRBJ1-1, with D unclear. CDR3 length equals 16 residues. Between the trimmed V and J ends, which lost 1 base and 0 bases, there was a span of 12 bases. Germline V gene lookup returns CDR1 LGHNA and CDR2 YNFKEQ. This chain's CDR3 is CASSQVRSFLNTEAFF. CDR3 coding DNA: TGTGCCAGCAGCCAAGTTCGTAGTTTTTTGAACACTGAAGCTTTCTTT.

The CDR3 is CASSLKAGRAEAFF. The CDR3 coding sequence is TGTGCCAGCAGCTTGAAGGCAGGGAGGGCTGAAGCTTTCTTT. The rearrangement uses TRBV5-4 and TRBJ1-1; maybe TRBD1 (5 bases). CDR3 length: 14 residues. Deletions cut 1 base from V and 6 bases from J, with 13 bases between. CDR1 is SGHNT and CDR2 is YYREEE in the germline V gene (reference sequence).

The chain carries TRBV23-1 and TRBJ1-6; D remains ambiguous. TRBV23-1 is noted as an ORF with a role that remains uncertain. Trimming removed 0 bases from V and 4 bases from J, with 7 bases in between. The CDR3 extends over 15 amino acids. CDR3 in amino acids: CASSQSQAYNSPLHF. The CDR3 nucleotides read TGCGCCAGCAGTCAATCGCAGGCTTATAATTCACCCCTCCACTTT.

The chain recombines TRBV5-5 with TRBJ1-2; 7 nucleotides line up with TRBD1. Germline CDR1 reads SGHKS; CDR2 reads YYEKEE (reference sequence). CDR3 length: 13 residues. Trimming at V came to 6 bases and at J to 10 bases, leaving 12 bases not matched to a gene. The CDR3 nucleotides read TGTGCCAGCACCTACCTGCCGGGACAGCACTACACCTTC. Translating it yields CASTYLPGQHYTF. Full variable domain (remainder filled in from reference TRBV5-5 and TRBJ1-2): DAGVTQSPTHLIKTRGQQVTLRCSPISGHKSVSWYQQVLGQGPQFIFQYYEKEERGRGNFPDRFSARQFPNYSSELNVNALLLGDSALYLCASTYLPGQHYTFGSGTRLTVV.

The V call is TRBV25-1, the J call TRBJ2-7; 12 bases match TRBD2. Germline assignment: CDR1 MGHDK and CDR2 SYGVNS. With 4 bases clipped from V and 4 bases from J, the junction kept 8 bases outside the gene matches. CDR3 length: 16 amino acids. CDR3 sequence reads: CASSVGPTSGRYEQYF. The CDR3 DNA reads as TGTGCCAGCAGTGTTGGACCGACTAGCGGGAGATACGAGCAGTACTTC.

The chain has TRBV28 and TRBJ1-5; 7 bases fit TRBD1. CDR1 MDHEN and CDR2 SYDVKM come from the germline V gene. The length of the CDR3 is 15 residues. Unmatched junction bases numbered 2, after V lost 0 bases and J lost 3 bases. The CDR3 sequence is CASSLWDRYNQPQHF. The CDR3 coding sequence is TGTGCCAGCAGTTTATGGGACAGGTACAATCAGCCCCAGCATTTT. Full variable domain (outside the CDR3, taken from reference TRBV28 and TRBJ1-5): DVKVTQSSRYLVKRTGEKVFLECVQDMDHENMFWYRQDPGLGLRLIYFSYDVKMKEKGDIPEGYSVSREKKERFSLILESASTNQTSMYLCASSLWDRYNQPQHFGDGTRLSIL.

The rearrangement uses TRBV7-3 and TRBJ2-7, with D perhaps TRBD2 (5 bases). Germline loops: CDR1 SGHTA, CDR2 FQGTGA. V shed 0 bases and J shed 2 bases, with 17 bases lying between them. CDR3 length: 17 residues. CDR3: CASSLTFDSGCTYEQYF. CDR3 nucleotides: TGTGCCAGCAGCTTAACGTTCGATTCGGGATGTACCTACGAGCAGTACTTC. Variable domain in full (rest from reference TRBV7-3 and TRBJ2-7): GAGVSQTPSNKVTEKGKYVELRCDPISGHTALYWYRQSLGQGPEFLIYFQGTGAADDSGLPNDRFFAVRPEGSVSTLKIQRTERGDSAVYLCASSLTFDSGCTYEQYFGPGTRLTVT.

This chain links TRBV5-8 with TRBJ1-2, with D uncertain. The CDR3 contains 13 residues. V gave up 5 bases and J gave up 3 bases, with 11 bases separating them. CDR1 SGHTS and CDR2 YDEGEE come from the germline V gene. The CDR3 reads CASRQFGDYGYTF. In nucleotides, the CDR3 is TGTGCCAGCAGACAATTCGGAGACTATGGCTACACCTTC. Full variable domain (remainder filled in from reference TRBV5-8 and TRBJ1-2): EAGVTQSPTHLIKTRGQQATLRCSPISGHTSVYWYQQALGLGLQFLLWYDEGEERNRGNFPPRFSGRQFPNYSSELNVNALELEDSALYLCASRQFGDYGYTFGSGTRLTVV.

The gene calls are TRBV6-1 and TRBJ1-5, with no clear D. Germline V gene data show CDR1 as MNHNS and CDR2 as SASEGT. This CDR3 spans 12 amino acids. V was trimmed by 2 bases and J by 11 bases, leaving 10 bases between them. This chain's CDR3 is CASSERQAAQHF. CDR3 in DNA: TGTGCCAGCAGTGAACGGCAGGCAGCCCAGCATTTT.